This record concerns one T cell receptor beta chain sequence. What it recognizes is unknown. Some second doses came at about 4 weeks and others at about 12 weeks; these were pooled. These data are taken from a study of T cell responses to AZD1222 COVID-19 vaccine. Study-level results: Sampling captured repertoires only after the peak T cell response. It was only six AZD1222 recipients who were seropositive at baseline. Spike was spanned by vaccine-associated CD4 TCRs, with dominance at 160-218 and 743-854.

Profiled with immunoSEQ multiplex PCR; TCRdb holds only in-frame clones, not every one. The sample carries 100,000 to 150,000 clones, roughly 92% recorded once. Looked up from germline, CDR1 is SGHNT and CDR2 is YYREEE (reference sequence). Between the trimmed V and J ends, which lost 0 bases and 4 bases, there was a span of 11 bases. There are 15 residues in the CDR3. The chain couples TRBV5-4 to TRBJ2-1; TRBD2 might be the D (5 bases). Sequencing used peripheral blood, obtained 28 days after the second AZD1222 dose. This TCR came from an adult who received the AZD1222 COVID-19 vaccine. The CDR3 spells CASSLGGGPYNEQFF. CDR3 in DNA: TGTGCCAGCAGCTTGGGCGGCGGGCCGTACAATGAGCAGTTCTTC.